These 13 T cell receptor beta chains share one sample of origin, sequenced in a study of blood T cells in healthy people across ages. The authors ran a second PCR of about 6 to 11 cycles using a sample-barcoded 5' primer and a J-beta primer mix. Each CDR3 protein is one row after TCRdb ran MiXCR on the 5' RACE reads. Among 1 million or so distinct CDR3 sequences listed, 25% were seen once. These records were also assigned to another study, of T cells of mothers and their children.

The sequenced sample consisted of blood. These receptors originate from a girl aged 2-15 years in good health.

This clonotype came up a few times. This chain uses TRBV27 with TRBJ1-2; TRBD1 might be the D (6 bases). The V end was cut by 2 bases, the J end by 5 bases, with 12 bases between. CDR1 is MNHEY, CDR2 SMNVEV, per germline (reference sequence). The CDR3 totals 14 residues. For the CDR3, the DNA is TGTGCCAGCAGTTTAATGGGGGCCGGTTATGGCTACACCTTC. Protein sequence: CASSLMGAGYGYTF.

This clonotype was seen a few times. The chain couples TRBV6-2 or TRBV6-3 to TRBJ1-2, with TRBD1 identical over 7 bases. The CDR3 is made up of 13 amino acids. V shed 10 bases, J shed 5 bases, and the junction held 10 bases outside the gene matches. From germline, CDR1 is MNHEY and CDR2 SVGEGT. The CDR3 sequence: CATGPGQLYGYTF. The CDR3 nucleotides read TGTGCCACCGGGCCGGGACAGCTATATGGCTACACCTTC.

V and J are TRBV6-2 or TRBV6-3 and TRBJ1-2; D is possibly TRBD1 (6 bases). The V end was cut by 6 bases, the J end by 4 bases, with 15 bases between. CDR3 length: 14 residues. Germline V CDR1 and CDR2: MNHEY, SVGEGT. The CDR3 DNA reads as TGTGCCAGCAGAAACAGGGAAGAAGGCTATGGCTACACCTTC. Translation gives CASRNREEGYGYTF.

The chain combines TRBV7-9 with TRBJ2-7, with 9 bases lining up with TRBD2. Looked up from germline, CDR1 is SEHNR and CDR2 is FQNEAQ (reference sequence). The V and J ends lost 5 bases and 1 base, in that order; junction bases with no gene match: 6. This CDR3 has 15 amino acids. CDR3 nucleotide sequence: TGTGCCAGCAGCCCCTATAGCGGGGGTTCCTACGAGCAGTACTTC. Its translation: CASSPYSGGSYEQYF.

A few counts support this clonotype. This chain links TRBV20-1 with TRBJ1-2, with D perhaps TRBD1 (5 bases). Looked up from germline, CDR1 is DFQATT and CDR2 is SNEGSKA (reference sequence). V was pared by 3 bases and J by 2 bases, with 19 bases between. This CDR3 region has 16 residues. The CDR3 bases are TGCAGTGCTAGGGGGCGGACACCCCCTGGAAACTATGGCTACACCTTC. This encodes CSARGRTPPGNYGYTF.

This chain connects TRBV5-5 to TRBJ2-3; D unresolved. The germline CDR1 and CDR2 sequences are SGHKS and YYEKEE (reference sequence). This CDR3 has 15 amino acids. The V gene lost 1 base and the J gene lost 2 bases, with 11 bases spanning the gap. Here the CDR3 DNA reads TGTGCCAGCAGCTTGTCCCCCAGAGCCACAGATACGCAGTATTTT. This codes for CASSLSPRATDTQYF.

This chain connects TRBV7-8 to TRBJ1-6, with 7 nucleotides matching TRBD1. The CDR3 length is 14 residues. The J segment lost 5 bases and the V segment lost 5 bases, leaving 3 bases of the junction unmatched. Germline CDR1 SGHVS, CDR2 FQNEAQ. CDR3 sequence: CASSRTGDNSPLHF. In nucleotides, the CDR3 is TGTGCCAGCAGCCGGACAGGCGATAATTCACCCCTCCACTTT.

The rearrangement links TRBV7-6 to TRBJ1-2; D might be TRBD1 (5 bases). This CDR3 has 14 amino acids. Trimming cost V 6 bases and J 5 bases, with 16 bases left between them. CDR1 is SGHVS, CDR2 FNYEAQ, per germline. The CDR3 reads CASSPRDGAYGYTF. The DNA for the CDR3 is TGTGCCAGCAGTCCTAGGGACGGGGCTTATGGCTACACCTTC.

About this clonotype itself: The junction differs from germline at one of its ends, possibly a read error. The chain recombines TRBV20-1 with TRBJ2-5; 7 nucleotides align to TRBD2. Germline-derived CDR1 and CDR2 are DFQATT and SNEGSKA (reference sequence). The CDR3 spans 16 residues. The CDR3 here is CSASGGTTMDQETQYF. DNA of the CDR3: TGCAGTGCTAGCGGGGGGACGACCATGGACCAGGAGACCCAGTACTTC.

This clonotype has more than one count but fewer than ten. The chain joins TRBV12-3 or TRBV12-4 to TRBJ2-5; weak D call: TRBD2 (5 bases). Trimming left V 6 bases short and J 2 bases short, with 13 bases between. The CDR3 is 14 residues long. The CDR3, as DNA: TGTGCCAGCAGGCTGCTTGGCGGGCAAGAGACCCAGTACTTC. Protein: CASRLLGGQETQYF.

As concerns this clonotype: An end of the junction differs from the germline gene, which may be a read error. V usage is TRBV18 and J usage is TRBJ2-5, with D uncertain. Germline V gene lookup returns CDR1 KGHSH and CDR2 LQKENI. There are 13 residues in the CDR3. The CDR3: CASPPRIQETQYF. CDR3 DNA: TGTGCCAGCCCACCACGGATCCAAGAGACCCAGTACTTC.

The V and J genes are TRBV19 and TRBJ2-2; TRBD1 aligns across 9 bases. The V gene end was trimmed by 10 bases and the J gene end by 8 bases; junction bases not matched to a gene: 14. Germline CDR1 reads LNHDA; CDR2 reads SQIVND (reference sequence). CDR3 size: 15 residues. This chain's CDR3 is CATRGGTGSLGELFF. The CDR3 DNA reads TGTGCCACCAGGGGGGGGACAGGGTCGTTGGGGGAGCTGTTTTTT.

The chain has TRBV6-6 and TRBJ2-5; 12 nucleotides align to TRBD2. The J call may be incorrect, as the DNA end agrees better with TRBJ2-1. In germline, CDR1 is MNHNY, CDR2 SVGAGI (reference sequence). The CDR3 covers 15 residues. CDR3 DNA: TGTGCCAGCACCTCGACTAGCGGGAGCTTGAATGAGCAGTTCTTC. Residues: CASTSTSGSLNEQFF.